A single T cell receptor (beta chain) is shown here with its context. This clone was detected a few times. Its antigen is currently not known. Per-base quality was not reported, and no clone a single base away is much larger than it. The entire amount of isolated RNA was reverse transcribed using the High Capacity cDNA Reverse Transcription Kit, so the sequenced TCRB transcripts were expressed ones. Deep immunoSEQ sequencing was applied to naive, central memory and regulatory T cell samples, giving an average of roughly 3.6 million total reads per sample. Sorted cells were lysed in RLT buffer and RNA was extracted with DNase-treated RNeasy Micro or Mini kits, depending on cell number. Each cell subset was processed separately to prevent cross-contamination, with patient and healthy donor samples processed together. Using the immunoSEQ multiplex PCR, TCRB sequences were amplified from cDNA into 87-bp fragments spanning the CDR3 region. Amplicons were sequenced on the Illumina HiSeq platform. For the original study's pipeline: PCR bias was corrected computationally using synthetic template baselines, and reads within Hamming distance 2 were collapsed, with unmergeable singletons discarded. Reads were aligned against IMGT to assign V, D and J genes, CDR3 length and insertions or deletions at six rearrangement sites. Within each subset, clonotype counts were normalized to sorted cell number, and only after that were true diversity and Gini coefficients computed with the tcR R package. The overlap coefficient, calculated on TCRB nucleotide sequences, was used to measure repertoire sharing. TCRdb took this table from immuneACCESS and kept in-frame rearrangements with V and J called. Such tables lack part of the clones; where checked against another copy, unresolved V genes explain under half of the gap, and the rest is unexplained. V, J and clone size are those of that table, while D and trimming were read from the DNA. This sample gives about 160,000 clones in total; less than 10% of them show up just once. Roughly 0.5% of the sample is in the top ten clones.

These data originate in a study of beta chain features in type 1 diabetes (dated by TCRdb to 2016 to 2018). With respect to the entire study: Patients and healthy donors did not differ in mean age, gender distribution, total cell number or subset yield. A total of some 100,000,000 sorted cells were examined across all samples, and the number of cells per subset was strongly correlated with RNA yield. In the study, recently diagnosed type 1 diabetes patients and matched healthy donors were compared on the TCRB repertoires of their sorted circulating CD4+ T cell subsets. Regulatory and stem cell-like memory subsets were obtained from only 8 patients and about eight healthy donors, while naive and central memory subsets were obtained from all 30 or so donors.

The paper as a whole reports these results and caveats: At VDJ recombination sites, type 1 diabetes patients had fewer insertions and more deleted nucleotides, which implies abnormalities in thymic rearrangement. Because cDNA was sequenced instead of genomic DNA, activated cells with high expression could be over-represented, although the groups did not differ in activation or CD3 levels. Shorter templates might be favored by PCR, yet because patient and control samples were amplified and corrected together, any such skew would affect both groups equally. Naive, central memory and regulatory TCRB repertoires appeared more similar among patients than among healthy donors. In all four CD4+ subsets, TCRB CDR3 length was moderately but significantly shorter in type 1 diabetes patients. Because small numbers of individuals were included in the HLA sub-analyses, any influence of HLA type on TCRB rearrangement was left unresolved.

Each donor gave one peripheral blood draw, averaging roughly 0.11 L, which was collected into heparinised tubes. A BD FACSAria II and a panel including CD45RO, CCR7, CD25, CD127, CD95 and CD27 were used to sort naive, central memory, regulatory and stem cell-like memory CD4+ T cells. Purity was above 98% for every sorted population. Right away, PBMCs were isolated by Lymphoprep density gradient centrifugation and were stained directly, with no culture step. Samples were stained and sorted in pairs, with one healthy donor and one patient per experiment, so that batch effects were minimized. The CDR3 measures 15 amino acids from cysteine to phenylalanine. This entry keeps only the CDR3 DNA: 45 bases, framed from base 1. According to the germline V gene (reference sequence), CDR1 reads LNHNV and CDR2 reads YYDKDF. For this chain, trimming is 5 bases at the V end and 2 bases at the J end, and the number of junction bases without a gene match is 3.

Sequencing was done on a sample of central memory CD4+ T cells from blood. This TCR was sampled from a man aged 18 to 30 with type 1 diabetes. The V gene is TRBV15 and the J gene is TRBJ2-6, with 7 junctional bases fitting TRBD2. The DNA sequence follows: TGTGCCACCAGCGGGGGGGTGACTGGGGCCAACGTCCTGACTTTC. Its translation reads: CATSGGVTGANVLTF.